The clone carrying this T cell receptor beta chain was observed a few times. Its matching antigen is unknown. Germline values: CDR1 LNHDA, CDR2 SQIVND (reference sequence). The CDR3 has 14 residues. The germline V and J ends were trimmed by 5 bases and 2 bases, with 13 bases remaining between them. What was amplified from RNA transcripts were TCR beta CDR3 regions. With the HTBI primer set, the TCR CDR3 went through a first round of RT-PCR. TCRdb re-derived calls from the multiplex PCR reads in MiXCR, one entry per CDR3 protein. The sample has a few hundred thousand distinct CDR3 sequences; 15% to 18% are singletons. The record originates from a study of T cells in Graves' hyperthyroidism and ophthalmopathy. General study findings and limits: A 13 V-J model separated ophthalmopathy from stable hyperthyroidism. Most expanded thyroid clonotypes above 0.001 recurred in blood.

Material: blood. This chain joins TRBV19 and TRBJ2-7; D remains unclear. This TCR came from a woman aged 18-35 years with Graves' hyperthyroidism. CDR3 DNA sequence: TGTGCCAGTAGTGGAACCCAAGGACCCTACGAGCAGTACTTC. Protein sequence: CASSGTQGPYEQYF.